This T cell receptor beta chain is drawn from a study of OX40 agonist ivuxolimab in advanced cancers. Findings and limits, study-wide: Clonal expansion from baseline to week 6 occurred in both CD4+ and CD8+ T cells.

Clones were read by immunoSEQ multiplex PCR, and TCRdb kept only the in-frame ones, dropping some. Of around 80,000 clones listed, about 88% are singletons. Note on this clone: What it binds is not known.

The germline V gene encodes CDR1 LNHNV and CDR2 YYDKDF (reference sequence). The length of the CDR3 is 13 residues. V was clipped by 4 bases and J by 7 bases, with 10 bases between them. This rearrangement joins TRBV15 to TRBJ2-2; D is undetermined. The receptor's source is an adult with an advanced solid tumor such as melanoma, head and neck, liver or kidney cancer. The specimen was CD4+ or CD8+ T cells sorted from blood, collected in a trial of the OX40 agonist ivuxolimab. The CDR3 bases are TGTGCCACCAGCAATGGGCCGGGCGGGGAGCTGTTTTTT. It codes for CATSNGPGGELFF. Variable domain in full (rest from reference TRBV15 and TRBJ2-2): DAMVIQNPRYQVTQFGKPVTLSCSQTLNHNVMYWYQQKSSQAPKLLFHYYDKDFNNEADTPDNFQSRRPNTSFCFLDIRSPGLGDTAMYLCATSNGPGGELFFGEGSRLTVL.